This T cell receptor beta chain was sequenced for a study of technical replicates of blood from several donors. Clones were sequenced by immunoSEQ multiplex PCR, and TCRdb holds only the in-frame ones, with some missing. Among tens of thousands of clones listed, 94% were seen once. The origin of this receptor is a human donor in good health. What was sequenced was T cells isolated from PBMCs.

The CDR3 loop reads CASYRGLNTEAFF. Written as DNA, the CDR3 is TGTGCCAGTTATAGGGGGCTGAACACTGAAGCTTTCTTT. The chain recombines TRBV27 with TRBJ1-1, with 7 bases that match TRBD1. The CDR3 length is 13 residues. V trimming: 9 bases; J trimming: 0 bases; junction bases outside the gene matches: 4. Germline values: CDR1 MNHEY, CDR2 SMNVEV (reference sequence).